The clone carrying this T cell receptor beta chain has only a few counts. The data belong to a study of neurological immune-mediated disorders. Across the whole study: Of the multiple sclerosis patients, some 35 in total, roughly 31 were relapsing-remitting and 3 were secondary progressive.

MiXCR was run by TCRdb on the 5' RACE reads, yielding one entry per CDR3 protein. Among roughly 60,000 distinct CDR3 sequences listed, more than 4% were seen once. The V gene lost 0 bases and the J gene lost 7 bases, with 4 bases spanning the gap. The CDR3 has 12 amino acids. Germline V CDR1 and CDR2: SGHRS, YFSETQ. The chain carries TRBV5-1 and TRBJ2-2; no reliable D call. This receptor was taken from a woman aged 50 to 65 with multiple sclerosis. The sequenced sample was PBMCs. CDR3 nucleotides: TGCGCCAGCAGCTTGGTGGTCGGGGAGCTGTTTTTT. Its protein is CASSLVVGELFF. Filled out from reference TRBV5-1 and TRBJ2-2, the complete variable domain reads KAGVTQTPRYLIKTRGQQVTLSCSPISGHRSVSWYQQTPGQGLQFLFEYFSETQRNKGNFPGRFSGRQFSNSRSEMNVSTLELGDSALYLCASSLVVGELFFGEGSRLTVL.